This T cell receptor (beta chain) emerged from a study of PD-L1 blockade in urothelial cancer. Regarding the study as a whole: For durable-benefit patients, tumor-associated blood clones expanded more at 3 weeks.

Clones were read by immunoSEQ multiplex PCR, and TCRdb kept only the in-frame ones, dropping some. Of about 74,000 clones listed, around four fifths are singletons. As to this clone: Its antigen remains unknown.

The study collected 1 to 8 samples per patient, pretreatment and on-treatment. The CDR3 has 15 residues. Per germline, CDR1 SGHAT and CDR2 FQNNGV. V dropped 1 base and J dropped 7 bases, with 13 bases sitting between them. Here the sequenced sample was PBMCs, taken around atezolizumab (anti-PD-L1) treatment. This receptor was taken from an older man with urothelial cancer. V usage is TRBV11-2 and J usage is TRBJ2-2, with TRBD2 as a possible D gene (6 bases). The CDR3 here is CASSLALREYGELFF. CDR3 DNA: TGTGCCAGCAGCTTAGCTCTACGGGAGTACGGGGAGCTGTTTTTT.